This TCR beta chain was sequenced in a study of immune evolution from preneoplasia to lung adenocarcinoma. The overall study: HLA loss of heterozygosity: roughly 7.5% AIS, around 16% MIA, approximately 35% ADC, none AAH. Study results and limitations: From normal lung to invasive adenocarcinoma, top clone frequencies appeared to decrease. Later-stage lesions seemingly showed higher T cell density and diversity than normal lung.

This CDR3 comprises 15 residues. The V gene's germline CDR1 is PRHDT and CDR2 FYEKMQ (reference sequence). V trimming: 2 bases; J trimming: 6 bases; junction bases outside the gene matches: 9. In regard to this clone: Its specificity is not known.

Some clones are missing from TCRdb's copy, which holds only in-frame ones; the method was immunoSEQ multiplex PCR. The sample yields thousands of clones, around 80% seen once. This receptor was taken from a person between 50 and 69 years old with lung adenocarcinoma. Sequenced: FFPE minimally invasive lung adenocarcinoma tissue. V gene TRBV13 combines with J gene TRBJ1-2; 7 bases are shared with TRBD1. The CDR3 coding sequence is TGTGCCAGCAGCTTAAGAGGGGGCGGTAGAGATGGCTACACCTTC. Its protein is CASSLRGGGRDGYTF.